This T cell receptor beta chain was recovered during a study of T cells in Graves' hyperthyroidism and ophthalmopathy. Study-level information: At initial diagnosis, before any treatment had begun, peripheral blood was obtained.

This clonotype turned up a few times. Its matching antigen is unknown. RNA transcripts gave rise to amplified TCR beta CDR3 regions. HTBI primers were employed in a first-round RT-PCR of the TCR CDR3. TCRdb processed the multiplex PCR reads anew with MiXCR; each CDR3 protein has one entry. The data show hundreds of thousands of distinct CDR3 sequences, with roughly 14% seen just once and under 15% held by the top ten. Study-wide results and limits: In the blood, most expanded thyroid clonotypes above 0.001 appeared as well.

The cohort's ophthalmopathy patients, a group with duration under 3 months, had a Clinical Activity Score of at least 3 and a NOSPECS grade of at least 4. Around 9.8 ml fresh peripheral blood yielded the PBMCs. V lost 5 bases and J lost 3, with 14 bases in between. This CDR3 comprises 15 residues. Germline CDR1 and CDR2: SEHNR and FQNEAQ (reference sequence). This TCR came from a man aged 18 to 35 with Graves' ophthalmopathy. The material sequenced was blood. V and J are TRBV7-9 and TRBJ1-3; possibly TRBD1 for D (6 bases). The CDR3 DNA reads as TGTGCCAGCAGCGACCGAAGGGGGTTTGGAAACACCATATATTTT. This codes for CASSDRRGFGNTIYF.